The rows below give T cell receptor beta chains drawn from one sample of a study of blood T cell repertoires in COVID-19. Assay used: immunoSEQ multiplex PCR; TCRdb lists only in-frame clones, some missing. In the table there are around 140,000 clones, around 72% of which are singletons. Sequencing was done on a sample of peripheral blood. The receptors here all came from a woman aged 55 to 70 with acute or convalescent COVID-19. CDR3s include the opening cysteine and the closing phenylalanine or tryptophan. A D gene is named only where the DNA matches it firmly. The size of a clone is reported for some rows only, either as once, few or many, or as a class for expanded clones.

D gene: -; clone size: few; V gene: TRBV10-3; J gene: TRBJ2-7; CDR3 DNA: TGTGCCATGGCCCGGACTCAATCCTACGAGCAGTACTTC; CDR3 protein: CAMARTQSYEQYF
D gene: TRBD2; clone size: -; V gene: TRBV13; J gene: TRBJ2-2; CDR3 DNA: TGTGCCAGCAGCTCCCGAAGGCGAGCGGGATCGAACACCGGGGAGCTGTTTTTT; CDR3 protein: CASSSRRRAGSNTGELFF
D gene: TRBD2; clone size: -; V gene: TRBV5-1; J gene: TRBJ2-5; CDR3 DNA: TGCGCCAGCAGCCTAGGGACTAGCGGGCTAAACCAAGAGACCCAGTACTTC; CDR3 protein: CASSLGTSGLNQETQYF
D gene: -; clone size: many; V gene: TRBV28; J gene: TRBJ1-5; CDR3 DNA: TGTGCCAGCAGTTTATCTGCGGGTTCAAGCAATCAGCCCCAGCATTTT; CDR3 protein: CASSLSAGSSNQPQHF
D gene: -; clone size: -; V gene: TRBV10-3; J gene: TRBJ2-7; CDR3 DNA: TGTGCCATCAGTGAAACAGGGTATGGGTACGAGCAGTACTTC; CDR3 protein: CAISETGYGYEQYF
D gene: TRBD1; clone size: -; V gene: TRBV14; J gene: TRBJ2-7; CDR3 DNA: TGTGCCAGCAGCCAAGCGGGGACAGGGAACTACGAGCAGTACTTC; CDR3 protein: CASSQAGTGNYEQYF
D gene: -; clone size: -; V gene: TRBV19; J gene: TRBJ1-6; CDR3 DNA: TGTGCCAGTAGTATAAGGGAGTGGAACCTTAATTCACCCCTCCACTTT; CDR3 protein: CASSIREWNLNSPLHF
D gene: -; clone size: once; V gene: TRBV12-3/TRBV12-4; J gene: TRBJ2-4; CDR3 DNA: TGTGCCAGCAGTTTATCTGGGCAGGGGAAGTACTTC; CDR3 protein: CASSLSGQGKYF
D gene: TRBD2; clone size: -; V gene: TRBV18; J gene: TRBJ2-3; CDR3 DNA: TGTGCCAGCTCACCAGCGGGGACTAGAGGTACGCAGTATTTT; CDR3 protein: CASSPAGTRGTQYF
D gene: TRBD1; clone size: few; V gene: TRBV10-2; J gene: TRBJ2-2; CDR3 DNA: TGCGCCAGCTCCCGACAGGGTCCCTCGGTTGGCGGGGAGCTGTTTTTT; CDR3 protein: CASSRQGPSVGGELFF
D gene: TRBD2; clone size: -; V gene: TRBV10-3; J gene: TRBJ2-2; CDR3 DNA: TGTGCCATCAGGCGCCTCAGCGGGAGAGGCACCGGGGAGCTGTTTTTT; CDR3 protein: CAIRRLSGRGTGELFF
D gene: -; clone size: -; V gene: TRBV7-8; J gene: TRBJ1-5; CDR3 DNA: TGTGCCAGCAGCCGGGGTTCCGGGGGGGGTTCCTCTCAGCCCCAGCATTTT; CDR3 protein: CASSRGSGGGSSQPQHF
D gene: -; clone size: -; V gene: TRBV6-2/TRBV6-3; J gene: TRBJ1-2; CDR3 DNA: TGTGCCAGCAGTTACTCCTACAGCTATGGCTACACCTTC; CDR3 protein: CASSYSYSYGYTF
D gene: -; clone size: -; V gene: TRBV4-2; J gene: TRBJ2-7; CDR3 DNA: TGTGCCAGCAGCCAGACCGGGACAAAATATTACGAGCAGTACTTC; CDR3 protein: CASSQTGTKYYEQYF
D gene: TRBD2; clone size: -; V gene: TRBV28; J gene: TRBJ2-7; CDR3 DNA: TGTGCCAGCAGTTATTTCCTAGCGGGAAACGAGCAGTACTTC; CDR3 protein: CASSYFLAGNEQYF
D gene: TRBD2; clone size: few; V gene: TRBV4-2; J gene: TRBJ2-7; CDR3 DNA: TGTGCCAGCAGCCAAGACGCGGGGGACGGACCCTACGAGCAGTACTTC; CDR3 protein: CASSQDAGDGPYEQYF
D gene: TRBD2; clone size: few; V gene: TRBV15; J gene: TRBJ2-5; CDR3 DNA: TGTGCCACCAGCAGAGGAGGCAGGGCGGCTAGCGGGGGTAGGGAGACCCAGTACTTC; CDR3 protein: CATSRGGRAASGGRETQYF
D gene: -; clone size: -; V gene: TRBV27; J gene: TRBJ1-4; CDR3 DNA: TGTGCCAGCAGTTTTTCCCAGACTGACCCTAAACTGTTTTTT; CDR3 protein: CASSFSQTDPKLFF
D gene: TRBD2; clone size: -; V gene: TRBV27; J gene: TRBJ2-5; CDR3 DNA: TGTGCCAGCAGTTTATCGGGACTAGCGGAACAAGAGACCCAGTACTTC; CDR3 protein: CASSLSGLAEQETQYF
D gene: -; clone size: -; V gene: TRBV9; J gene: TRBJ1-5; CDR3 DNA: TGTGCCAGCAGCCCGCTTCCGGGGATGCGAAACCAGCCCCAGCATTTT; CDR3 protein: CASSPLPGMRNQPQHF
D gene: -; clone size: -; V gene: TRBV5-1; J gene: TRBJ2-3; CDR3 DNA: TGCGCCAGCAGCTTGCAACGGGAGCGGACAGATACGCAGTATTTT; CDR3 protein: CASSLQRERTDTQYF
D gene: -; clone size: -; V gene: TRBV21-1; J gene: TRBJ2-5; CDR3 DNA: TGTGCCAGCAGCACTCGGACTAGCGGTCTATATCAAGAGACCCAGTACTTC; CDR3 protein: CASSTRTSGLYQETQYF
D gene: TRBD1; clone size: -; V gene: TRBV5-4; J gene: TRBJ1-3; CDR3 DNA: TGTGCCAGCAGCTTTCAGGGGGTTAAAAACACCATATATTTT; CDR3 protein: CASSFQGVKNTIYF
D gene: TRBD1; clone size: once; V gene: TRBV10-3; J gene: TRBJ2-1; CDR3 DNA: TGTGCCATCAGTGAGTCGTCAGGACAGGGAACGGCCAATGAGCAGTTCTTC; CDR3 protein: CAISESSGQGTANEQFF
D gene: -; clone size: -; V gene: TRBV29-1; J gene: TRBJ2-7; CDR3 DNA: TGCAGCGTTGTAGGACAGTCCTACGAGCAGTACTTC; CDR3 protein: CSVVGQSYEQYF
D gene: TRBD1; clone size: once; V gene: TRBV7-2; J gene: TRBJ1-5; CDR3 DNA: TGTGCCAGCAGCTTCGACAGGGTGAAACAGCCCCAGCATTTT; CDR3 protein: CASSFDRVKQPQHF
D gene: -; clone size: -; V gene: TRBV28; J gene: TRBJ1-5; CDR3 DNA: TGTGCCGCCAGCAGCGGCGAAGGGCGGTATCAGCCCCAGCATTTT; CDR3 protein: CAASSGEGRYQPQHF